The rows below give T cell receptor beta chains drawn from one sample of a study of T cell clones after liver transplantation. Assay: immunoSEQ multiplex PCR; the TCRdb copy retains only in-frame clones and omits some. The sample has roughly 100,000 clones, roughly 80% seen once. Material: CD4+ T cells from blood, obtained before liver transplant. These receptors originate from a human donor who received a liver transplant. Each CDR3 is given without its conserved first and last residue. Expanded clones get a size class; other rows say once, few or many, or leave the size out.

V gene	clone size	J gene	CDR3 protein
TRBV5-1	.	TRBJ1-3	ASSKGPLYSGNTIY
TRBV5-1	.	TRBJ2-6	ASSLANPGANVLT
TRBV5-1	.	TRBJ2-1	ASSLERGGANEQF
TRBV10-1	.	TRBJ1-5	ASPRGENSNQPQH
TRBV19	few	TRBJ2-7	ASSIGQGDREQY
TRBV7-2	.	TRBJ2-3	ASSVDSPAGGRPAQY
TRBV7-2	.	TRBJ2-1	ASSELAGGFYNEQF
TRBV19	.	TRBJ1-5	ASSQDSSHSNQPQH
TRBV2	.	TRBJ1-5	ASDFGTGYPH
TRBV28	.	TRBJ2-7	ASSQSNQDF
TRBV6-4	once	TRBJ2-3	ASSLAGGTDTQY
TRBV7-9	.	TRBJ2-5	ASSLSTGQETQY
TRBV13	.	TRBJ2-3	ASTNGLVVPDTQY
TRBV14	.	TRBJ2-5	ASSQDLVAAQETQY
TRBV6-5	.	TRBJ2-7	ASSYRAPSSYEQY
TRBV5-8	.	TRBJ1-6	ASSLGFKGIGGNSPLH
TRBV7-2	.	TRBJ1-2	ASSLDVSRYYGYT
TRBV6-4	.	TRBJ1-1	ASRFLNGRDTEAF
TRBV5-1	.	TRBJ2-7	ASSPGRASYEQY
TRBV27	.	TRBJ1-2	ASSSWGDRVTMKGGYT
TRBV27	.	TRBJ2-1	ASSLYYYSAYNEQF
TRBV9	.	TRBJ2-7	ASSPIAGGASEQY
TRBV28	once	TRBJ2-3	ASIEAGVPDTQY
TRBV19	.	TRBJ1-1	ASSADRGGTEAF
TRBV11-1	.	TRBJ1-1	ASSLVVGINTEAF
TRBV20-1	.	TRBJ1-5	SASGQPQH
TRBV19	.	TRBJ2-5	ASRSRAGGLQETQY
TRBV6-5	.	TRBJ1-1	ASRYRGLTEAF
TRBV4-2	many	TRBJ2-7	ASSQLAGQGSHEQY
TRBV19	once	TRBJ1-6	ASTLGATGLLAPLH
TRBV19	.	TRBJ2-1	ASSIVEGYEQF
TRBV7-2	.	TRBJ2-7	ASSSRLAGEEQY
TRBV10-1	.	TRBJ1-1	ASSQGTAMNTEAF
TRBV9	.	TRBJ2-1	ASSPTGRNEQF
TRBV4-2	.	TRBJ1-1	ASSQSRGITEAF
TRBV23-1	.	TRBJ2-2	ASSQVFGRQGNIQDTGELF
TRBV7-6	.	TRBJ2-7	ASSLEGGSDTSYEQY
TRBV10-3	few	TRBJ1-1	AITQDPRRMNTEAF
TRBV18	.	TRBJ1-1	ASSGKQGNTEAF
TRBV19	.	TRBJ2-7	ASSSRTGGSYEQY
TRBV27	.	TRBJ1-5	ASSLTRPRVEPQH
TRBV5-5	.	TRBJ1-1	ASSLGIYTEAF
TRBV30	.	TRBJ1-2	AWSLDGTNYGYT
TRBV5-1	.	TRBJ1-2	ASSTHQGVPGYT
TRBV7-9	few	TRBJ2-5	ASSQQVLTGSKY
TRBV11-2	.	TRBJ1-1	ASSLGDSPNTEAF
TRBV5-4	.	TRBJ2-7	ASSLSGVRGHEQY
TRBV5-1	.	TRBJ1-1	ASKEGTLLDLGAF
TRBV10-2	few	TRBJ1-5	ASASGERPQH
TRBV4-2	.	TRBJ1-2	ASSPGTEINYGYT
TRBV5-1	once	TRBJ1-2	ASSPTTAGTNGYT
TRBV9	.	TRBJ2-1	ASSSGGLYNEQF
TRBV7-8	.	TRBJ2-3	ASSSRLLREDTQY
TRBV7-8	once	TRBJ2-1	ASSLSLGSGTYNEQF
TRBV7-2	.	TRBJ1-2	ASSLGDNFSYGYT
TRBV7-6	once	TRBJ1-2	ASSSSGNYGYT
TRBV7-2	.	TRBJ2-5	ASSLRGLQGNWETQY
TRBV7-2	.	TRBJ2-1	ASSLAFGRNNEQF
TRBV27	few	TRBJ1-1	ASSLKENTEAF
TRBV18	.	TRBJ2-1	ASSLGQGDNEQF